The 8 T cell receptor beta chains listed next were all sequenced from one sample in a study of identical twins. TCRdb reanalysed the 5' RACE reads using MiXCR and keeps one entry per CDR3 protein. The table has fewer than 500,000 distinct CDR3 sequences, 13% to 15% seen once; the top ten hold about 0.94%. These sequences were also reported in another study, on yellow fever vaccine responses in identical twins.

The sequencing input was CD4+ T cells sorted from blood. The receptor set was obtained from a woman aged 18 to 35 in good health.

This clonotype was found a few times. The chain joins TRBV20-1 to TRBJ2-1; D might be TRBD1 (6 bases). The CDR3 is 13 amino acids. Germline V gene sequence: CDR1 DFQATT, CDR2 SNEGSKA (reference sequence). Trimming took 3 bases from V and 5 from J, leaving 11 bases between them. The CDR3 nucleotides read TGCAGTGCTAGGAGCGAGGGGGACAATGAGCAGTTCTTC. Translated, it gives CSARSEGDNEQFF.

The V gene is TRBV15, the J gene TRBJ1-3; no firm D call. Looked up from germline, CDR1 is LNHNV and CDR2 is YYDKDF (reference sequence). CDR3 length: 14 amino acids. V dropped 4 bases and J dropped 4 bases, with 11 bases sitting between them. CDR3 sequence reads: CATSNGGSGNTIYF. The CDR3 DNA is TGTGCCACCAGCAACGGTGGGAGCGGAAACACCATATATTTT.

This clonotype was detected a few times. The chain carries TRBV24-1 and TRBJ2-5; 8 nucleotides line up with TRBD1. The V gene end was trimmed by 3 bases and the J gene end by 4 bases; junction bases not matched to a gene: 6. The CDR3 runs to 15 residues. Germline V gives CDR1 KGHDR, CDR2 SFDVKD. The CDR3 DNA is TGTGCCACCAGTGATCCCGCAGGGGGCGGAGAGACCCAGTACTTC. Protein sequence: CATSDPAGGGETQYF.

The chain combines TRBV11-2 with TRBJ2-5; D gene unclear. CDR1 and CDR2 (germline): SGHAT, FQNNGV. Trimming took off 10 bases at V and 7 bases at J, with 19 bases between the two ends. This CDR3 comprises 13 residues. This CDR3 is CATSVSPETTQYF. The CDR3 nucleotides are TGTGCCACGTCGGTCTCACCGGAGACGACCCAGTACTTC.

This clonotype was seen only a few times. The chain has TRBV10-1 and TRBJ2-5; 8 nucleotides line up with TRBD2. V lost 0 bases, J lost 3 bases, and 3 bases stayed unmatched. CDR1 and CDR2 (germline): WNHNN, SYGVQD (reference sequence). The CDR3 totals 15 residues. The CDR3 loop reads CASSESKAGEETQYF. CDR3 bases: TGCGCCAGCAGTGAGTCTAAAGCGGGAGAAGAGACCCAGTACTTC.

This clonotype was picked up a small number of times. The chain has TRBV5-1 and TRBJ2-1; D possibly corresponds to TRBD2 (5 bases). Germline V gene sequence: CDR1 SGHRS, CDR2 YFSETQ. V lost 3 bases and J 5 bases, leaving 12 bases between the germline ends. The CDR3 totals 14 residues. Written as DNA, the CDR3 is TGCGCCAGCAGCTCGGGCGGGCAAAACAATGAGCAGTTCTTC. Translation gives CASSSGGQNNEQFF.

The V call is TRBV7-8, the J call TRBJ1-2, with 10 positions matching TRBD1. The CDR3 totals 15 residues. V shed 1 base, J shed 3 bases, and the junction held 2 bases outside the gene matches. Germline V gene lookup returns CDR1 SGHVS and CDR2 FQNEAQ. The CDR3 spells CASSLGTGGYYGYTF. The CDR3, as DNA: TGTGCCAGCAGCTTAGGGACAGGGGGTTACTATGGCTACACCTTC.

The chain combines TRBV12-3 or TRBV12-4 with TRBJ1-2, with unresolved D. V dropped 4 bases and J dropped 8 bases, with 20 bases sitting between them. The CDR3 runs to 15 residues. CDR3 sequence reads: CASSSTTAAGVGYTF. The CDR3 DNA sequence: TGTGCCAGCAGTTCCACCACAGCAGCCGGAGTGGGCTACACCTTC.